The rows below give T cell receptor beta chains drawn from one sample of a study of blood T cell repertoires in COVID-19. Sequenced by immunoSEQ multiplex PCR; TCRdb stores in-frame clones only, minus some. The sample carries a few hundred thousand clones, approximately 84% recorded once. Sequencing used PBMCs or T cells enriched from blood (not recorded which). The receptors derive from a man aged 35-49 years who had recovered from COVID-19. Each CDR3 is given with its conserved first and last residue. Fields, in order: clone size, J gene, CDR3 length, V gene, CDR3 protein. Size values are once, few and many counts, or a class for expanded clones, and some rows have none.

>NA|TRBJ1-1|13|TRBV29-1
CSCSTGGVAEAFF
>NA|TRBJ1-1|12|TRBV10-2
CASKDRNTEAFF
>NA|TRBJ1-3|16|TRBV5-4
CASSVPGGDVGNTIYF
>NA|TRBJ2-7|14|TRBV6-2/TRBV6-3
CASSYWPHGYEQYF
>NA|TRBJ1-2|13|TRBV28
CASSRDISYGYTF
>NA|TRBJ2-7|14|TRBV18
CASSPDILTYEQYF
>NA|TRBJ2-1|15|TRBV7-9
CASSLGLAGGNEQFF
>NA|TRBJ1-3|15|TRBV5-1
CASSLAAGPGNTIYF
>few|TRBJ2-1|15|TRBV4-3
CASSQSAGGFDEQFF
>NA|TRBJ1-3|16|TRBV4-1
CASSHHRELSGNTIYF
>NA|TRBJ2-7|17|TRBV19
CASSKNSPGQTPYEQYF
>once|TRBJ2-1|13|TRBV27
CASSIPFGNEQFF
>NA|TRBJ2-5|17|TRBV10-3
CAISERPHTLAEETQYF
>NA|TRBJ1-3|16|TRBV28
CASSLWDSNSGNTIYF
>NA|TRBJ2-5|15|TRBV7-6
CASSHMSPGKETQYF
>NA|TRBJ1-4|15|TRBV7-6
CASSLVRTPGEKLFF
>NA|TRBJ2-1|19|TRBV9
CASSLRAPGAGGSYNEQFF
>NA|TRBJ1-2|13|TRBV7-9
CASSLGGPNGYTF
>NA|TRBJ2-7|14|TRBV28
CASSRGLEPYEQYF
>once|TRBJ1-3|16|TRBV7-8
CASSRAAGVFGNTIYF
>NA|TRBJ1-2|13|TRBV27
CASRLRANYGYTF
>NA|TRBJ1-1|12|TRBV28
CASRLRGPEAFF
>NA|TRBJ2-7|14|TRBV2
CASLLDRDSYEQYF
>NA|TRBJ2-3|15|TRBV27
CASSPLAGGPDTQYF
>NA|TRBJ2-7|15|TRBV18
CASSPGQGEYYEQYF
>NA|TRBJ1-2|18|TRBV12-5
CASGFHRGALSWGYGYTF
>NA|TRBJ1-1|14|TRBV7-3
CASSFAGGETEAFF
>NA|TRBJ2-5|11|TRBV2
CASTYRETQYF
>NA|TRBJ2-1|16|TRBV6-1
CASSAPTSSSYNEQFF
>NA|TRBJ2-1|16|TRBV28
CASSSKGVVSYNEQFF
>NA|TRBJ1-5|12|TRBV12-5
CASGQGDQPQHF
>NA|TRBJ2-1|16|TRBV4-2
CASSQEPGGLGNEQFF
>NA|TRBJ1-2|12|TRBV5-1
CASSPQGDGYTF
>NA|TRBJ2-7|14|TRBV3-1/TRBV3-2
CASTISVTSYEQYF
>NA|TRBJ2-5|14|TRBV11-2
CASSLGPGRETQYF
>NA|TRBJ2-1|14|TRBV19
CASNPSGGYNEQFF
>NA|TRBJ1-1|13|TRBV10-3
CAIRDRGLTEAFF
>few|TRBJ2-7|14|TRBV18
CASSPAAGAYEQYF
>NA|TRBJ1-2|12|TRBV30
CAWNRGVDGYTF
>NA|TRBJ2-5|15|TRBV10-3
CAISEGGGRKETQYF
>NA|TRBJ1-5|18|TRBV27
CASSWSGQGHFSNQPQHF
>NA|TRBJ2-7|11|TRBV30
CAWTSGSEQYF
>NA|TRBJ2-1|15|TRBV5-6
CASSPGGYPYNEQFF